What follows are 8 T cell receptor beta chains derived from one specimen sequenced in a study of shared clonotypes between healthy human individuals. Assay: immunoSEQ multiplex PCR; the TCRdb copy retains only in-frame clones and omits some. Among 2 million to 2.5 million clones listed, approximately 96% were seen once. The sequenced sample consisted of naive CD4+ T cells sorted from blood. Stated subset: CD45RA+ positively selected. These receptors were obtained from a man between 18 and 35 years old in good health.

About this clone: The identical CDR3 is also encoded by other nucleotide sequences in the sample. The V and J genes are TRBV5-1 and TRBJ2-5; unclear D gene. The length of the CDR3 is 12 residues. Germline V gene sequence: CDR1 SGHRS, CDR2 YFSETQ. The ends were cut back, 0 bases at V and 4 bases at J, with 4 bases in the middle. DNA of the CDR3: TGCGCCAGCAGCTTGGAATTAGAGACCCAGTACTTC. Its translation: CASSLELETQYF.

The chain carries TRBV5-6 and TRBJ1-2; 7 nucleotides agree with TRBD1. Trimming removed 0 bases from V and 6 bases from J; junction bases left unmatched: 8. The CDR3 consists of 15 residues. The germline V gene encodes CDR1 SGHDT and CDR2 YYEEEE. Written as DNA, the CDR3 is TGTGCCAGCAGCTTGGGATACGACAGGGCAGATGGCTACACCTTC. Its protein product is CASSLGYDRADGYTF.

The CDR3 sequence: CASSPEERPEGEQYF. The CDR3 DNA sequence: TGCGCCAGCAGCCCCGAGGAGCGCCCGGAGGGCGAGCAGTACTTC. V gene TRBV4-1 combines with J gene TRBJ2-7, with D tentatively TRBD2 (6 bases). Germline V CDR1 and CDR2: MGHRA, YSYEKL. The CDR3 length is 15 residues. V lost 4 bases and J 6 bases, leaving 19 bases between the germline ends.

The rearrangement uses TRBV10-2 and TRBJ1-4; D ambiguous. Germline values: CDR1 WSHSY, CDR2 SAAADI. V lost 6 bases and J 1 base, leaving 9 bases between the germline ends. CDR3 size: 14 residues. The CDR3 DNA reads as TGCGCCAGCAGCCTAAAGGGAACTAATGAAAAACTGTTTTTT. This gives the protein CASSLKGTNEKLFF.

The chain carries TRBV11-3 and TRBJ2-3, with D uncertain. CDR3 length: 14 residues. The germline V gene encodes CDR1 SGHNT and CDR2 YENEEA. V was cut by 2 bases and J by 6 bases, with 12 bases left in between. CDR3 coding DNA: TGTGCCAGCAGCTTATCGGACCCTTCGGATACGCAGTATTTT. Translation gives CASSLSDPSDTQYF.

The chain couples TRBV7-9 to TRBJ2-3; the D gene is possibly TRBD1 (7 bases). V dropped 5 bases and J dropped 0 bases, with 15 bases sitting between them. There are 16 residues in the CDR3. Looked up from germline, CDR1 is SEHNR and CDR2 is FQNEAQ (reference sequence). CDR3 coding DNA: TGTGCCAGCAGCCCCAGGGGGGCTACTAGCACAGATACGCAGTATTTT. Protein sequence: CASSPRGATSTDTQYF.

This chain joins TRBV7-8 and TRBJ2-7; 8 nucleotides line up with TRBD2. Trimming cost V 3 bases and J 1 base; bases outside gene matches: 8. The CDR3 has 16 residues. Germline loops: CDR1 SGHVS, CDR2 FQNEAQ. The DNA for the CDR3 is TGTGCCAGCAGCTTCACAGCGGGAGTAAATTCCTACGAGCAGTACTTC. Encoded protein: CASSFTAGVNSYEQYF.

The chain employs TRBV5-1 and TRBJ1-4, with no clear D. The germline V gene has CDR1 SGHRS and CDR2 YFSETQ. Trimming removed 0 bases from V and 3 bases from J, with 9 bases in between. The CDR3 is 15 residues long. For the CDR3, the DNA is TGCGCCAGCAGCTTGGGGTACAGCGCTAATGAAAAACTGTTTTTT. Translating gives CASSLGYSANEKLFF.